A selection of T cell receptor beta chains follows, all from one sample in a study of CD8 T cells in Susac syndrome. TCRdb processed the immunoSEQ multiplex PCR reads anew with MiXCR; each CDR3 protein has one entry. The sample holds tens of thousands of distinct CDR3 sequences, approximately 94% seen once. The sample was CD8+ T cells from PBMCs. All receptors derive from a human donor in good health. CDR3s include the opening cysteine and the closing phenylalanine or tryptophan. D genes are given only for firm matches. Size values are once, few and many counts, or a class for expanded clones, and some rows have none.

abundance	d_gene	v_gene	j_gene	CDR3aa	CDR3nt
NA	NA	TRBV12-3/TRBV12-4	TRBJ2-6	CASSVHDRANVLTF	TGTGCCAGCAGTGTACATGACAGGGCCAACGTCCTGACTTTC
NA	TRBD2	TRBV30	TRBJ2-3	CAWSPLGGRDTDTQYF	TGTGCCTGGAGTCCGCTGGGGGGGAGGGACACAGATACGCAGTATTTT
NA	NA	TRBV7-9	TRBJ1-1	CASSLVQPNTEAFF	TGTGCCAGCAGCTTAGTACAGCCGAACACTGAAGCTTTCTTT
NA	NA	TRBV28	TRBJ1-5	CASRITGRRSNQPQHF	TGTGCCAGCAGGATAACAGGGCGGCGCAGCAATCAGCCCCAGCATTTT
NA	NA	TRBV7-9	TRBJ2-5	CASSLPVAVRDLQETQYF	TGTGCCAGCAGTCTCCCGGTTGCCGTCCGGGATCTCCAAGAGACCCAGTACTTC
NA	NA	TRBV5-6	TRBJ2-1	CASSLGGRVYNEQFF	TGTGCCAGCAGCTTAGGGGGGAGAGTCTACAATGAGCAGTTCTTC
NA	TRBD2	TRBV3-1	TRBJ2-4	CASSQARWTSGLAKNIQYF	TGTGCCAGCAGCCAAGCCCGCTGGACTAGCGGTCTAGCCAAAAACATTCAGTACTTC
NA	NA	TRBV20-1	TRBJ2-1	CSASYFMGNEQFF	TGCAGTGCTAGTTATTTCATGGGTAATGAGCAGTTCTTC
NA	NA	TRBV7-9	TRBJ2-2	CASSLGNTGELFF	TGTGCCAGCAGCTTAGGGAACACCGGGGAGCTGTTTTTT
NA	NA	TRBV2	TRBJ2-5	CASSELWETQYF	TGTGCCAGCAGTGAACTGTGGGAGACCCAGTACTTC
NA	NA	TRBV7-9	TRBJ2-5	CASSFLWGDLGAQYF	TGTGCCAGCAGCTTTCTGTGGGGGGACCTCGGGGCCCAGTACTTC
NA	TRBD1	TRBV5-1	TRBJ2-6	CASSSDRPISGANVLTF	TGCGCCAGCAGCTCGGACAGGCCTATCTCTGGGGCCAACGTCCTGACTTTC
NA	TRBD2	TRBV19	TRBJ2-1	CASSMASGYNEQFF	TGTGCCAGTAGTATGGCTAGCGGATACAATGAGCAGTTCTTC
NA	NA	TRBV11-2	TRBJ2-1	CAGKMRNEQFF	TGTGCCGGCAAAATGAGGAATGAGCAGTTCTTC
NA	NA	TRBV27	TRBJ2-7	CASSLGWREYF	TGTGCCAGCAGTTTAGGTTGGCGGGAGTACTTC
NA	TRBD2	TRBV20-1	TRBJ2-3	CSAREGLAPSTDTQYF	TGCAGTGCTAGAGAAGGACTAGCTCCTAGCACAGATACGCAGTATTTT
NA	NA	TRBV5-1	TRBJ2-2	CASSFLSGTGELFF	TGCGCCAGCAGCTTTCTTTCTGGCACCGGGGAGCTGTTTTTT
NA	NA	TRBV28	TRBJ1-1	CASSLTGGNTEAFF	TGTGCCAGCAGTTTAACGGGAGGGAACACTGAAGCTTTCTTT
NA	NA	TRBV19	TRBJ2-1	CASSPLTESSYNEQFF	TGTGCCAGTAGTCCCTTGACAGAGAGCTCCTACAATGAGCAGTTCTTC
NA	TRBD2	TRBV20-1	TRBJ2-5	CSARHPSSGASRTQYF	TGCAGTGCTCGCCACCCATCTAGCGGGGCTTCGAGAACCCAGTACTTC
NA	NA	TRBV30	TRBJ1-5	CAWTRNQPQHF	TGTGCCTGGACTCGCAATCAGCCCCAACATTTT
NA	TRBD1	TRBV19	TRBJ1-1	CASSITGGTEAFF	TGTGCCAGTAGTATCACAGGGGGCACTGAAGCTTTCTTT
NA	TRBD2	TRBV7-6	TRBJ2-1	CASSWARSGGSNSEQFF	TGTGCCAGCAGCTGGGCCCGAAGCGGGGGGTCTAATTCGGAGCAGTTCTTC
few	TRBD1	TRBV5-6	TRBJ2-5	CASSPDRAETQYF	TGTGCCAGCAGCCCGGACAGGGCAGAGACCCAGTACTTC
few	TRBD1	TRBV7-9	TRBJ1-2	CASSRGQGSGYGYTF	TGTGCCAGCAGCCGTGGACAGGGATCAGGCTATGGCTACACCTTC
NA	NA	TRBV9	TRBJ2-3	CASSADGGHPSTDTQYF	TGTGCCAGCAGCGCCGACGGAGGACACCCTAGCACAGATACGCAGTATTTT
NA	NA	TRBV7-2	TRBJ2-3	CASSLVRADRIDTQYF	TGTGCCAGCAGCTTAGTTCGAGCCGATCGGATAGATACGCAGTATTTT
NA	NA	TRBV9	TRBJ2-3	CASSPWTAPDTQYF	TGTGCCAGCAGCCCTTGGACTGCCCCGGATACGCAGTATTTT
NA	NA	TRBV7-9	TRBJ2-1	CASIVADEYNEQFF	TGTGCCAGCATCGTAGCGGACGAGTACAATGAGCAGTTCTTC
NA	NA	TRBV12-3/TRBV12-4	TRBJ2-5	CASSLGAGMETQYF	TGTGCCAGCAGTTTAGGTGCGGGTATGGAGACCCAGTACTTC
NA	NA	TRBV9	TRBJ2-5	CASSEGGQETQYF	TGTGCCAGCAGCGAGGGCGGACAAGAGACCCAGTACTTC
NA	NA	TRBV19	TRBJ2-1	CASSPWGPDDEQFF	TGTGCCAGTAGTCCCTGGGGGCCGGACGATGAGCAGTTCTTC
NA	NA	TRBV9	TRBJ1-1	CASSRIQGGIEAFF	TGTGCCAGCAGCCGGATACAGGGCGGGATTGAAGCTTTCTTT
NA	TRBD2	TRBV29-1	TRBJ2-3	CSVHWGGPTDTQYF	TGCAGCGTACATTGGGGAGGGCCCACAGATACGCAGTATTTT
NA	NA	TRBV27	TRBJ2-5	CASSPQGTETQYF	TGTGCCAGCAGTCCCCAGGGAACAGAGACCCAGTACTTC
few	TRBD2	TRBV7-6	TRBJ2-1	CASSPRLAGDDNEQFF	TGTGCCAGCAGCCCAAGACTAGCGGGAGACGACAATGAGCAGTTCTTC
NA	NA	TRBV20-1	TRBJ2-1	CSASPRGTAGEQFF	TGCAGTGCTAGTCCCCGGGGGACTGCTGGTGAGCAGTTCTTC
NA	NA	TRBV20-1	TRBJ2-1	CSARGWPALSYNEQFF	TGCAGTGCTAGAGGGTGGCCGGCCCTCTCCTACAATGAGCAGTTCTTC
NA	NA	TRBV6-5	TRBJ2-7	CASSYSDGDYEQYF	TGTGCCAGCAGTTACTCGGACGGGGACTACGAGCAGTACTTC
NA	NA	TRBV5-6	TRBJ1-1	CASSLEQGNTEAFF	TGTGCCAGCAGCTTGGAGCAGGGGAACACTGAAGCTTTCTTT
NA	NA	TRBV12-3/TRBV12-4	TRBJ1-5	CASSTTGYMEPQHF	TGTGCCAGCAGTACAACAGGGTATATGGAGCCCCAGCATTTT
NA	TRBD2	TRBV13	TRBJ2-1	CASSWRGGNEQFF	TGTGCCAGCAGCTGGCGGGGGGGCAATGAGCAGTTCTTC
NA	TRBD2	TRBV7-8	TRBJ2-1	CASSSGGLAGQGEQFF	TGTGCCAGCAGCTCCGGCGGACTAGCGGGACAGGGTGAGCAGTTCTTC
NA	NA	TRBV7-9	TRBJ2-7	CASSLVSGEQYF	TGTGCCAGCAGCTTAGTATCCGGGGAGCAGTACTTC
once	NA	TRBV2	TRBJ1-2	CAITNPPGDGYTF	TGTGCCATTACGAACCCCCCAGGGGACGGCTACACCTTC
NA	TRBD1	TRBV27	TRBJ1-2	CASSPGTGAWGYTF	TGTGCCAGCAGTCCGGGGACAGGGGCTTGGGGCTACACCTTC
once	TRBD1	TRBV7-2	TRBJ2-1	CASSYGQGRDNEQFF	TGTGCCAGCAGCTATGGACAGGGGCGCGACAATGAGCAGTTCTTC
NA	TRBD2	TRBV12-3/TRBV12-4	TRBJ2-2	CASSPAWGGTGELFF	TGTGCCAGCAGTCCCGCTTGGGGAGGGACCGGGGAGCTGTTTTTT
NA	NA	TRBV18	TRBJ1-5	CASSPDERAANQPQHF	TGTGCCAGCTCACCGGATGAGAGGGCGGCCAATCAGCCCCAGCATTTT
once	TRBD1	TRBV6-4	TRBJ2-2	CASSERQGDTGELFF	TGTGCCAGCAGTGAAAGACAGGGGGACACCGGGGAGCTGTTTTTT
NA	NA	TRBV4-2	TRBJ2-5	CASSQETVEIQETQYF	TGTGCCAGCAGCCAAGAGACTGTCGAAATCCAAGAGACCCAGTACTTC
NA	TRBD2	TRBV4-1	TRBJ2-5	CASSQPLAGGPSAETQYF	TGCGCCAGCAGCCAACCACTAGCGGGAGGGCCCTCTGCAGAGACCCAGTACTTC
NA	NA	TRBV7-6	TRBJ2-6	CASSPSGSGANVLTF	TGTGCCAGCAGCCCCTCGGGCTCTGGGGCCAACGTCCTGACTTTC
NA	TRBD2	TRBV12-3/TRBV12-4	TRBJ2-1	CASSSGLAAYNEQFF	TGTGCCAGCAGTTCTGGACTAGCGGCTTACAATGAGCAGTTCTTC
NA	TRBD2	TRBV4-1	TRBJ2-3	CASSLPGGDTQYF	TGCGCCAGCAGCCTCCCGGGGGGAGATACGCAGTATTTT
NA	TRBD2	TRBV4-1	TRBJ2-3	CASSGLAGALSADTQYF	TGCGCCAGCAGCGGACTAGCGGGAGCCCTCTCGGCAGATACGCAGTATTTT
few	NA	TRBV6-5	TRBJ2-3	CASSPGSTDTQYF	TGTGCCAGCAGTCCGGGCAGCACAGATACGCAGTATTTT
NA	NA	TRBV20-1	TRBJ2-5	CSARAGGGYQETQYF	TGCAGTGCTAGAGCCGGAGGGGGTTACCAAGAGACCCAGTACTTC
NA	NA	TRBV9	TRBJ2-2	CASSLGRETGELFF	TGTGCCAGCAGCTTAGGACGAGAGACCGGGGAGCTGTTTTTT
NA	NA	TRBV7-9	TRBJ1-1	CASSPGGQGGTEAFF	TGTGCCAGCAGCCCAGGCGGGCAGGGAGGCACTGAAGCTTTCTTT